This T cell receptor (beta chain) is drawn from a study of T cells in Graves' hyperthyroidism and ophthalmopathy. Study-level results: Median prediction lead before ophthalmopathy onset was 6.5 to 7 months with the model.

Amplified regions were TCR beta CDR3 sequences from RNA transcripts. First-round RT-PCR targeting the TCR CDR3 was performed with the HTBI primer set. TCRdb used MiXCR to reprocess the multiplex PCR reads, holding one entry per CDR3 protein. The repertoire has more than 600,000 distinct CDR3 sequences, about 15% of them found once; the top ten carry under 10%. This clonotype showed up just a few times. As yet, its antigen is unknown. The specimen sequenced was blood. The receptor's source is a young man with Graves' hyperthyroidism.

CDR3 bases: TGTGCCACCAGCAAAGGAACAGACCCAGAGCAGTACTTC. It encodes CATSKGTDPEQYF. V gene TRBV15 combines with J gene TRBJ2-7; D gene ambiguous. V lost 4 bases to trimming and J lost 7 bases, with 14 bases between them. The germline gives CDR1 LNHNV, CDR2 YYDKDF (reference sequence). The CDR3 runs 13 residues.